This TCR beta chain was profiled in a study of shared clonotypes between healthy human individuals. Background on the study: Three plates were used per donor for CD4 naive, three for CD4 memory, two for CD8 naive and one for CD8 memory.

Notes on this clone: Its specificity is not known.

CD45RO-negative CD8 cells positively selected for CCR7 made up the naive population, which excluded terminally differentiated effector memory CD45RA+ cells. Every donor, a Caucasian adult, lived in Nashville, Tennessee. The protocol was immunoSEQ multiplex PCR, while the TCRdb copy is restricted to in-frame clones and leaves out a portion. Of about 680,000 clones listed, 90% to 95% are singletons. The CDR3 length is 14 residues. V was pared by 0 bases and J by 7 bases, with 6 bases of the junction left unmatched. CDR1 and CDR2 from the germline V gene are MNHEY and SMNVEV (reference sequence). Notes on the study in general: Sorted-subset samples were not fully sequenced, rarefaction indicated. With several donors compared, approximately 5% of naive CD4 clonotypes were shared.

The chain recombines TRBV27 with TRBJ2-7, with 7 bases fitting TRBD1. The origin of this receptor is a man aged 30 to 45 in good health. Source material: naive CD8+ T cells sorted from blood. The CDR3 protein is CASSLSKGGREQYF. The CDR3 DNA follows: TGTGCCAGCAGTTTATCGAAAGGGGGCAGGGAGCAGTACTTC.